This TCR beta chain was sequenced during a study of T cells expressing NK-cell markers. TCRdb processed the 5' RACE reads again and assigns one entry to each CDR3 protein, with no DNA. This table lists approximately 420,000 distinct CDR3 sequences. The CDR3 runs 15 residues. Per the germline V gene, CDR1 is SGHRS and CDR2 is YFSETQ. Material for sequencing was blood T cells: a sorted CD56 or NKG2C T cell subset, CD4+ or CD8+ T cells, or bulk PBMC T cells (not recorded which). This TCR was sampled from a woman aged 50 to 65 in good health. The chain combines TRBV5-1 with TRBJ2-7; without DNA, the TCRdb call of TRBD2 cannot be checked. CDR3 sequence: CASSPQTGPSGEQYF.